This record covers a single T cell receptor beta chain. The antigen is not known. The entry originates in a study of shared clonotypes between healthy human individuals. Study at large: A couple of women and a few men aged 18 to 49 made up the donors.

Clones were sequenced by immunoSEQ multiplex PCR, and TCRdb holds only the in-frame ones, with some missing. The table lists about 750,000 clones, approximately 92% of them singletons, with more than 20% in the top ten. CDR1 is MNHEY and CDR2 is SVGAGI in the germline V gene. The CDR3 is made up of 14 amino acids. V lost 2 bases to trimming and J lost 6 bases; unmatched junction nucleotides: 3. Broader study findings: Between four donors, naive CD4 clonotypes were shared at a level of about 5%.

Terminally differentiated effector memory CD45RA+ cells were left out of the naive CD8 fraction, which was CD45RO-negative and positively selected for CCR7. The rearrangement links TRBV6-5 to TRBJ2-1; TRBD2 agrees at 8 bases. The source of this sequence is a man aged 30-40 years in good health. The sample taken for sequencing was naive CD8+ T cells sorted from blood. The CDR3 region is CASSYDGRGNEQFF. The CDR3 DNA sequence: TGTGCCAGCAGTTACGACGGGAGGGGCAATGAGCAGTTCTTC.